The count of the clone carrying this T cell receptor (beta chain) is one. What it binds is not known. Authors of the study amplified TCR beta CDR3 regions from RNA transcripts. A set of HTBI primers served as the primers for a first-round RT-PCR of the TCR CDR3. TCRdb used MiXCR to reprocess the multiplex PCR reads, holding one entry per CDR3 protein. The repertoire includes 300,000 to 450,000 distinct CDR3 sequences, around 15% of them detected once, and about 18% sits in the top ten. The sample is drawn from a study of T cells in Graves' hyperthyroidism and ophthalmopathy. For the study at large: Peripheral blood was taken when the disease was first diagnosed, before any treatment began. Findings and limits, study-wide: From stable hyperthyroidism, ophthalmopathy was separated by a 13 V-J model.

Germline CDR1 and CDR2: MDHEN and SYDVKM. The CDR3 is 14 residues long. Deletions cut 2 bases from V and 4 bases from J, with 9 bases between. The sequence was collected from a woman aged 30 to 39 with Graves' ophthalmopathy. Specimen: blood. The V call is TRBV28, the J call TRBJ1-5, with D perhaps TRBD1 (5 bases). The CDR3 spells CASSLPGTNQPQHF. The CDR3 DNA sequence: TGTGCCAGCAGTTTACCAGGGACTAATCAGCCCCAGCATTTT.